The 23 T cell receptor beta chains listed next were all sequenced from one sample in a study of T cell changes during pregnancy in multiple sclerosis. The repertoire was sequenced with immunoSEQ multiplex PCR; TCRdb's copy has only in-frame clones and lacks some. The sample records under 55,000 clones, approximately 92% being singletons. The specimen comprised CD4+ T cells from peripheral blood mononuclear cells, sampled in the third trimester of pregnancy. The receptor set was obtained from a female donor with multiple sclerosis, enrolled in a pregnancy study.

The chain carries TRBV10-3 and TRBJ2-1, with D maybe TRBD1 (7 bases). Germline CDR1 and CDR2: ENHRY and SYGVKD. The CDR3 runs 13 residues. The CDR3 here is CAISGGPGNEQFF. In DNA form, the CDR3 reads TGTGCTATCTCAGGGGGGCCGGGGAATGAGCAGTTCTTC.

V gene TRBV5-1 combines with J gene TRBJ1-1, with 7 bases aligning to TRBD1. Trimming at V came to 0 bases and at J to 7 bases, leaving 6 bases not matched to a gene. The length of the CDR3 is 14 residues. CDR1 and CDR2 from the germline V gene are SGHRS and YFSETQ. The CDR3 sequence: CASSLAGTAFEAFF. The CDR3 DNA reads as TGCGCCAGCAGCTTGGCCGGGACAGCTTTTGAAGCTTTCTTT. Drawing the rest from reference TRBV5-1 and TRBJ1-1, the complete variable domain is KAGVTQTPRYLIKTRGQQVTLSCSPISGHRSVSWYQQTPGQGLQFLFEYFSETQRNKGNFPGRFSGRQFSNSRSEMNVSTLELGDSALYLCASSLAGTAFEAFFGQGTRLTVV.

The V gene is TRBV6-4, the J gene TRBJ2-2, with D possibly being TRBD1 (6 bases). V was clipped by 8 bases and J by 2 bases, with 12 bases between them. From germline, CDR1 is MRHNA and CDR2 SNTAGT. This CDR3 spans 14 amino acids. In nucleotides, the CDR3 is TGTGCCAGCTCCGGACAGCTCAACACCGGGGAGCTGTTTTTT. As protein: CASSGQLNTGELFF.

The V call is TRBV6-5, the J call TRBJ2-7; TRBD1 matches at 8 bases. J lost 4 bases, V lost 6 bases, and 8 bases had no gene match. Germline CDR1 MNHEY, CDR2 SVGAGI. The CDR3 totals 14 residues. CDR3 in amino acids: CASRLDRGRYEQYF. The CDR3 nucleotides are TGTGCCAGCAGGCTCGACAGGGGTCGGTACGAGCAGTACTTC.

This chain joins TRBV9 and TRBJ1-5; 8 nucleotides align to TRBD1. The CDR3 length is 15 residues. From germline, CDR1 is SGDLS and CDR2 YYNGEE. V dropped 0 bases and J dropped 1; count of bases not matched to a gene: 0. CDR3 DNA sequence: TGTGCCAGCAGCGTAGGGACAGGGAGCAATCAGCCCCAGCATTTT. Its translation is CASSVGTGSNQPQHF. The full variable domain, in which reference TRBV9 and TRBJ1-5 provide the parts outside the CDR3, is DSGVTQTPKHLITATGQRVTLRCSPRSGDLSVYWYQQSLDQGLQFLIQYYNGEERAKGNILERFSAQQFPDLHSELNLSSLELGDSALYFCASSVGTGSNQPQHFGDGTRLSIL.

This rearrangement joins TRBV29-1 to TRBJ1-2; 7 nucleotides agree with TRBD1. V lost 4 bases and J lost 3; bases outside the gene matches: 2. CDR3 length: 12 residues. The germline CDR1 and CDR2 sequences are SQVTM and ANQGSEA. In nucleotides, the CDR3 is TGCAGCGTTGCCGGACAGGACTATGGCTACACCTTC. This sequence encodes CSVAGQDYGYTF.

This chain uses TRBV29-1 with TRBJ2-7, with D maybe TRBD2 (5 bases). V was pared by 3 bases and J by 3 bases, with 9 bases between. Germline-derived CDR1 and CDR2 are SQVTM and ANQGSEA. The CDR3 is 12 amino acids. This CDR3 is CSVEVGNYEQYF. DNA of the CDR3: TGCAGCGTTGAGGTCGGGAACTACGAGCAGTACTTC.

This rearrangement joins TRBV18 to TRBJ1-1; no clear D gene. The CDR3 is 13 amino acids. V was trimmed by 1 base and J by 3 bases, leaving 6 bases between them. Germline CDR1 reads KGHSH; CDR2 reads LQKENI. This CDR3 reads CASSPRVDTEAFF. The CDR3 DNA reads as TGTGCCAGCTCACCACGAGTGGACACTGAAGCTTTCTTT.

The chain joins TRBV18 to TRBJ2-5; the D gene is possibly TRBD2 (5 bases). V lost 1 base to trimming and J lost 1 base, with 10 bases between them. This CDR3 is 15 amino acids long. Germline CDR1 and CDR2: KGHSH and LQKENI. The CDR3 protein is CASSPLKAGQETQYF. Written as DNA, the CDR3 is TGTGCCAGCTCACCACTTAAGGCGGGCCAAGAGACCCAGTACTTC.

J is TRBJ1-6 and V is TRBV5-6, with D perhaps TRBD1 (5 bases). V lost 2 bases and J 0 bases, leaving 9 bases between the germline ends. Germline assignment: CDR1 SGHDT and CDR2 YYEEEE. CDR3 length equals 16 residues. In nucleotides, the CDR3 is TGTGCCAGCAGCTTTGGGGCTAGCTCCTATAATTCACCCCTCCACTTT. This sequence encodes CASSFGASSYNSPLHF.

This clone was seen more than once but under ten times. The V call is TRBV7-9, the J call TRBJ1-2, with 8 bases fitting TRBD1. V was pared by 1 base and J by 8 bases, with 9 bases of the junction left unmatched. Per germline, CDR1 SEHNR and CDR2 FQNEAQ (reference sequence). This CDR3 region has 15 residues. In DNA, the CDR3 is TGTGCCAGCAGCTTAGTAGCTGGACAGGGCGGAGGCTACACCTTC. It codes for CASSLVAGQGGGYTF.

The chain recombines TRBV5-1 with TRBJ1-1; 11 bases align to TRBD1. The CDR3 is 16 amino acids. Germline assignment: CDR1 SGHRS and CDR2 YFSETQ. The V and J ends lost 1 base and 7 bases, in that order; junction bases with no gene match: 9. The CDR3 DNA reads as TGCGCCAGCAGCTTGCGATTGGGACAGGGGGTACGTGAAGCTTTCTTT. Its protein product is CASSLRLGQGVREAFF.

The genes are TRBV12-5 and TRBJ2-3, with a tentative D call TRBD1 (6 bases). Germline assignment: CDR1 LGHNT and CDR2 FRNRAP. The germline V and J ends were trimmed by 6 bases and 1 base, with 11 bases remaining between them. The CDR3 runs 14 residues. CDR3 in amino acids: CASGRRTGTDTQYF. In DNA, the CDR3 is TGTGCTAGTGGAAGAAGGACAGGCACAGATACGCAGTATTTT.

This sequence joins TRBV7-3 and TRBJ2-1; TRBD2 aligns across 8 bases. V dropped 5 bases and J dropped 8; count of bases not matched to a gene: 14. CDR1 is SGHTA, CDR2 FQGTGA, per germline. This CDR3 comprises 16 residues. The CDR3 here is CASSPRTGGLNDEQFF. In nucleotides, the CDR3 is TGTGCCAGCAGCCCCCGCACGGGGGGGCTAAACGATGAGCAGTTCTTC.

J is TRBJ1-5 and V is TRBV19; D not certain. CDR1 and CDR2 (germline): LNHDA, SQIVND (reference sequence). This CDR3 contains 16 residues. V lost 9 bases and J lost 5, with 23 bases in between. DNA for the CDR3: TGTGCCAGACCAATGGAGGGCCGATCTTACTATCAGCCCCAGCATTTT. It specifies CARPMEGRSYYQPQHF.

V is TRBV29-1 and J is TRBJ2-7; 8 positions match TRBD1. Germline-derived CDR1 and CDR2 are SQVTM and ANQGSEA. V trimming: 7 bases; J trimming: 0 bases; junction bases outside the gene matches: 5. The CDR3 has 13 amino acids. The CDR3 DNA is TGCAGCGGAGGGACAGGTCCCTCCTACGAGCAGTACTTC. Its protein product is CSGGTGPSYEQYF.

CDR3 bases: TGTGCCAGTAGTACTCAATCGCGGGAGACCCAGTACTTC. Its protein is CASSTQSRETQYF. This chain joins TRBV19 and TRBJ2-5; no reliable D call. The germline V and J ends were trimmed by 4 bases and 5 bases, with 11 bases remaining between them. CDR1 and CDR2 from the germline V gene are LNHDA and SQIVND (reference sequence). CDR3 length: 13 amino acids.

The chain has TRBV15 and TRBJ1-2; tentative D call: TRBD1 (6 bases). The V gene's germline CDR1 is LNHNV and CDR2 YYDKDF (reference sequence). V gave up 0 bases and J gave up 8 bases, with 13 bases separating them. CDR3 size: 14 residues. The CDR3 reads CATSRDWDTEGYTF. CDR3 coding DNA: TGTGCCACCAGCAGAGATTGGGACACGGAGGGCTACACCTTC.

The chain combines TRBV11-1 with TRBJ2-1; 13 bases match TRBD2. Germline V gene sequence: CDR1 SGHAT, CDR2 FQDESV (reference sequence). This CDR3 is 18 amino acids long. V was pared by 4 bases and J by 9 bases, with 15 bases of the junction left unmatched. CDR3 sequence reads: CASSSRGTSGVTRGEQFF. CDR3 nucleotides: TGTGCCAGCAGCTCTCGAGGGACTAGCGGGGTTACTCGGGGTGAGCAGTTCTTC.

The CDR3 loop reads CASSSRQVRGYGYTF. The CDR3 nucleotides are TGTGCCAGCAGCTCACGACAGGTCCGAGGCTATGGCTACACCTTC. The J gene is TRBJ1-2, the V gene TRBV7-2; the D gene is possibly TRBD1 (6 bases). The germline V gene encodes CDR1 SGHTA and CDR2 FQGNSA. The CDR3 sequence is 15 residues long. V lost 4 bases to trimming and J lost 4 bases, with 16 bases between them.

The chain couples TRBV7-2 to TRBJ1-1; tentatively, D is TRBD1 (5 bases). Trimming took off 3 bases at V and 6 bases at J, with 11 bases between the two ends. The CDR3 loop spans 13 amino acids. Germline V lookup: CDR1 SGHTA, CDR2 FQGNSA. This chain's CDR3 is CASSFQGFPEAFF. CDR3 DNA sequence: TGTGCCAGCAGCTTTCAGGGTTTCCCTGAAGCTTTCTTT.

The chain couples TRBV6-1 to TRBJ1-5; no clear D. The CDR3 spans 13 residues. Deletions cut 2 bases from V and 4 bases from J, with 6 bases between. Germline V lookup: CDR1 MNHNS, CDR2 SASEGT. CDR3 coding DNA: TGTGCCAGCAGTGAATCCGGGAATCAGCCCCAGCATTTT. This codes for CASSESGNQPQHF.

This chain links TRBV11-2 with TRBJ1-6; weak D call: TRBD1 (6 bases). Trimming left V 0 bases short and J 7 bases short, with 10 bases between. CDR3 size: 15 residues. CDR1 SGHAT and CDR2 FQNNGV come from the germline V gene. The CDR3 coding sequence is TGTGCCAGCAGCTTAGAGGGGGCGAGGAATTCACCCCTCCACTTT. This encodes CASSLEGARNSPLHF.